The present TCR beta chain was sequenced within a study of immune evolution from preneoplasia to lung adenocarcinoma. As for the study in general: HLA loss of heterozygosity: 5.5% to 8.5% AIS, less than 18% MIA, around 35% ADC, none AAH.

Germline CDR1 and CDR2: KGHSH and LQKENI. V lost 5 bases to trimming and J lost 3 bases; unmatched junction nucleotides: 12. The CDR3 sequence is 16 residues long. Assay: immunoSEQ multiplex PCR; the TCRdb copy retains only in-frame clones and omits some. The sample has about 41,000 clones, 70% to 80% seen once. As regards this clone: Its antigen is unknown.

Study conclusions and caveats: Top clone frequencies peaked in normal lung, apparently declining through invasive adenocarcinoma.

The origin of this receptor is a person in their 60s with lung adenocarcinoma. The chain joins TRBV18 to TRBJ2-7; 8 bases match TRBD1. Sequencing used FFPE invasive lung adenocarcinoma tissue. In DNA form, the CDR3 reads TGTGCCAGCTCATTTGGACAGGGACTTTCTGGCTACGAGCAGTACTTC. Residues: CASSFGQGLSGYEQYF. The full variable domain, its missing parts supplied by reference TRBV18 and TRBJ2-7, is NAGVMQNPRHLVRRRGQEARLRCSPMKGHSHVYWYRQLPEEGLKFMVYLQKENIIDESGMPKERFSAEFPKEGPSILRIQQVVRGDSAAYFCASSFGQGLSGYEQYFGPGTRLTVT.